The 21 T cell receptor beta chains presented below share a single source sample, sequenced in a study of OX40 agonist ivuxolimab in advanced cancers. The protocol was immunoSEQ multiplex PCR, while the TCRdb copy is restricted to in-frame clones and leaves out a portion. The sample gives roughly 89,000 clones, around 84% of which show up once; around 1.5% is in the top ten. The material was CD4+ or CD8+ T cells sorted from blood, obtained in a trial of the OX40 agonist ivuxolimab. These receptor sequences come from an adult with an advanced solid tumor such as melanoma, head and neck, liver or kidney cancer.

The chain joins TRBV2 to TRBJ2-7; D not certain. Germline V gene sequence: CDR1 SNHLY, CDR2 FYNNEI. The CDR3 has 13 amino acids. V gave up 3 bases and J gave up 5 bases, with 11 bases separating them. Here the CDR3 DNA reads TGTGCCAGCAGTGATCGCGGAGCCCACGAGCAGTACTTC. It specifies CASSDRGAHEQYF.

This clone was detected once. The chain carries TRBV18 and TRBJ1-1, with D possibly TRBD1 on 6 matching bases. CDR1 and CDR2 (germline): KGHSH, LQKENI. This CDR3 spans 13 amino acids. V lost 8 bases and J lost 3, with 13 bases in between. For the CDR3, the DNA is TGTGCCAGCGCTCAACAGGGCTACACTGAAGCTTTCTTT. It translates to CASAQQGYTEAFF.

This chain uses TRBV23-1 with TRBJ1-1, with D tentatively TRBD1 (5 bases). TRBV23-1 is marked as an open reading frame, function uncertain. The V and J ends lost 0 bases and 6 bases respectively, with 14 bases between them. The CDR3 length is 15 residues. CDR3 sequence (DNA): TGCGCCAGCAGTCAATCCCCAGGGTGGGTCGCTGAAGCTTTCTTT. Its protein product is CASSQSPGWVAEAFF.

The genes are TRBV5-1 and TRBJ1-1; 8 bases line up with TRBD1. The CDR3 spans 15 residues. Germline lookup yields CDR1 SGHRS and CDR2 YFSETQ. Trimming at V came to 0 bases and at J to 3 bases, leaving 4 bases not matched to a gene. The DNA for the CDR3 is TGCGCCAGCAGCTTGGATGGACAGGGAGACACTGAAGCTTTCTTT. Protein product: CASSLDGQGDTEAFF.

V gene TRBV7-3 combines with J gene TRBJ2-6; 12 bases are a match to TRBD1. V lost 4 bases to trimming and J lost 2 bases; unmatched junction nucleotides: 6. The germline V gene has CDR1 SGHTA and CDR2 FQGTGA. The CDR3 length is 18 residues. In DNA, the CDR3 is TGTGCCAGCAGCTCACCGGGACAGGGGGCGACTGGGGCCAACGTCCTGACTTTC. Its translation: CASSSPGQGATGANVLTF.

The genes are TRBV2 and TRBJ1-3; D is perhaps TRBD1 (6 bases). The CDR3 sequence is 14 residues long. Trimming removed 6 bases at V and 0 bases at J, with 9 bases between. Germline assignment: CDR1 SNHLY and CDR2 FYNNEI. The CDR3 nucleotides read TGTGCCAGCAGACAGGGCTTCTCTGGAAACACCATATATTTT. This encodes CASRQGFSGNTIYF.

CDR3: CASSSHRDRLNYGYTF. CDR3 bases: TGTGCCAGCAGCTCTCACCGGGACCGCCTAAACTATGGCTACACCTTC. J is TRBJ1-2 and V is TRBV7-9; the D gene is possibly TRBD1 (5 bases). Germline V gene data show CDR1 as SEHNR and CDR2 as FQNEAQ (reference sequence). The CDR3 is made up of 16 amino acids. With 4 bases removed from V and 2 bases from J, the gap between germline ends came to 17 bases.

The rearrangement links TRBV5-1 to TRBJ1-2; a possible D gene is TRBD1 (5 bases). V lost 0 bases and J 5 bases, leaving 11 bases between the germline ends. CDR3 length: 14 residues. The V gene's germline CDR1 is SGHRS and CDR2 YFSETQ. As DNA, the CDR3 is TGCGCCAGCAGCTTGGGACAGACAACTTATGGCTACACCTTC. This encodes CASSLGQTTYGYTF.

This clone was counted once. The chain combines TRBV2 with TRBJ1-2; TRBD1 agrees at 7 bases. Germline values: CDR1 SNHLY, CDR2 FYNNEI. The CDR3 is made up of 13 amino acids. The V and J ends lost 7 bases and 4 bases, in that order; junction bases with no gene match: 6. The CDR3 DNA is TGTGCCAGCATTCCCGGGACAGCCTATGGCTACACCTTC. This codes for CASIPGTAYGYTF.

The chain is built from TRBV7-9 and TRBJ1-2, with 9 bases that match TRBD1. Germline lookup yields CDR1 SEHNR and CDR2 FQNEAQ (reference sequence). The V gene end was trimmed by 5 bases and the J gene end by 2 bases; junction bases not matched to a gene: 6. There are 15 residues in the CDR3. CDR3 nucleotides: TGTGCCAGCAGCGTGGGACAGGGACTAAACTATGGCTACACCTTC. The encoded protein is CASSVGQGLNYGYTF. Using reference TRBV7-9 and TRBJ1-2 for the parts outside the CDR3, the full variable domain is DTGVSQNPRHKITKRGQNVTFRCDPISEHNRLYWYRQTLGQGPEFLTYFQNEAQLEKSRLLSDRFSAERPKGSFSTLEIQRTEQGDSAMYLCASSVGQGLNYGYTFGSGTRLTVV.

The chain recombines TRBV11-2 with TRBJ1-3, with 7 positions matching TRBD1. CDR1 and CDR2 (germline): SGHAT, FQNNGV. This CDR3 is 17 amino acids long. Germline trimming cut 3 bases from V and 0 bases from J; bases unmatched to any gene: 8. The CDR3 loop reads CASSLLGQLTSGNTIYF. The CDR3, as DNA: TGTGCCAGCAGCTTGCTGGGACAGCTTACCTCTGGAAACACCATATATTTT.

This chain links TRBV7-6 with TRBJ1-2; D is unclear. Germline CDR1 reads SGHVS; CDR2 reads FNYEAQ. The CDR3 runs 13 residues. V dropped 2 bases and J dropped 2 bases, with 6 bases sitting between them. The CDR3 sequence: CASSLHQNYGYTF. In DNA, the CDR3 is TGTGCCAGCAGCTTACACCAGAACTATGGCTACACCTTC.

This clone has a single count. This sequence joins TRBV5-1 and TRBJ2-2; D gene ambiguous. V gave up 0 bases and J gave up 6 bases, with 6 bases separating them. Germline V gene data show CDR1 as SGHRS and CDR2 as YFSETQ. The CDR3 extends over 13 amino acids. CDR3 in amino acids: CASSLAPPGELFF. The CDR3 region has the DNA TGCGCCAGCAGCTTGGCCCCCCCCGGGGAGCTGTTTTTT.

The chain combines TRBV19 with TRBJ1-6; unclear D gene. The germline V gene encodes CDR1 LNHDA and CDR2 SQIVND (reference sequence). CDR3 length: 18 amino acids. V gave up 3 bases and J gave up 0 bases, with 15 bases separating them. The chain's CDR3 is CASSIQAGRSSYNSPLHF. Here the CDR3 DNA reads TGTGCCAGTAGTATCCAGGCAGGCCGGAGCTCCTATAATTCACCCCTCCACTTT.

This chain joins TRBV27 and TRBJ2-1; D might be TRBD1 (6 bases). This CDR3 has 11 amino acids. Trimming stripped 5 bases from V and 10 bases from J, with 9 bases between. Germline CDR1 MNHEY, CDR2 SMNVEV (reference sequence). CDR3 DNA sequence: TGTGCCAGCAGTCTAGGGACAGAGCAGTTCTTC. The encoded protein is CASSLGTEQFF.

The chain links TRBV2 to TRBJ1-1; D not resolved. Germline V gives CDR1 SNHLY, CDR2 FYNNEI. V dropped 6 bases and J dropped 2 bases, with 10 bases sitting between them. The CDR3 spans 13 residues. In DNA, the CDR3 is TGTGCCAGCAGGGCTTACCTAAACACTGAAGCTTTCTTT. Translated: CASRAYLNTEAFF.

This rearrangement joins TRBV5-4 to TRBJ1-2; D is unclear. Trimming cost V 4 bases and J 3 bases, with 16 bases left between them. The CDR3 is made up of 15 amino acids. Germline loops: CDR1 SGHNT, CDR2 YYREEE (reference sequence). This CDR3 is CASSPGIDTYYGYTF. CDR3 bases: TGTGCCAGCAGCCCCGGGATCGACACCTACTATGGCTACACCTTC.

The CDR3 region has the DNA TGCGCCAGCAGTCGGGCGGGACAGGGGAACTATGGCTACACCTTC. It encodes CASSRAGQGNYGYTF. The chain has TRBV5-1 and TRBJ1-2; 10 bases are shared with TRBD1. CDR1 is SGHRS, CDR2 YFSETQ, per germline. Germline trimming cut 5 bases from V and 2 bases from J; bases unmatched to any gene: 6. The CDR3 has 15 residues.

The V call is TRBV30, the J call TRBJ1-5; TRBD1 agrees at 9 bases. The length of the CDR3 is 15 residues. Germline lookup yields CDR1 GTSNPN and CDR2 SVGIG (reference sequence). With V trimmed by 2 bases and J by 7 bases, 9 bases remained unmatched. The CDR3 reads CAWSMETGGWQPQHF. The CDR3 DNA reads TGTGCCTGGAGTATGGAGACAGGGGGTTGGCAGCCCCAGCATTTT.

This chain connects TRBV10-3 to TRBJ2-7, with 7 bases fitting TRBD2. Germline lookup yields CDR1 ENHRY and CDR2 SYGVKD. Losses at the gene ends were 4 bases for V and 5 bases for J; bases not matched to a gene: 11. The CDR3 sequence is 15 residues long. CDR3 coding DNA: TGTGCCATCAGTGGAATGGGGGGGGGAGCCGACGAGCAGTACTTC. Encoded protein: CAISGMGGGADEQYF.

The rearrangement links TRBV7-3 to TRBJ1-2; TRBD1 might be the D (5 bases). Germline loops: CDR1 SGHTA, CDR2 FQGTGA. V was clipped by 3 bases and J by 8 bases, with 13 bases between them. The CDR3 spans 13 residues. Here the CDR3 reads CASSFARVEGYTF. The CDR3 bases are TGTGCCAGCAGCTTCGCCAGGGTGGAGGGCTACACCTTC.